This T cell receptor beta chain was documented in a study of blood T cell repertoires in COVID-19. In the authors' workflow: Nucleated cell number was recorded as an estimate derived from reference gene primer amplification. Sequencing used immunoSEQ multiplex PCR; TCRdb keeps in-frame clones, though not all of them. The DNA gave D and trimming, while V, J and clone size come from that table. Here the sample spans approximately 16,000 clones, about 91% being singletons. The sample comprised peripheral blood. The TCR originated in a human donor in a cohort sampled during active COVID-19.

The CDR3 DNA reads TGTGCCAGTAACTCAGGGGGTTTGGCTGAAAAACTGTTTTTT. It is translated as CASNSGGLAEKLFF. The chain has TRBV19 and TRBJ1-4, with TRBD1 matching over 7 bases. The length of the CDR3 is 14 residues. Losses at the gene ends were 7 bases for V and 7 bases for J; bases not matched to a gene: 9. Germline V gene data show CDR1 as LNHDA and CDR2 as SQIVND (reference sequence).